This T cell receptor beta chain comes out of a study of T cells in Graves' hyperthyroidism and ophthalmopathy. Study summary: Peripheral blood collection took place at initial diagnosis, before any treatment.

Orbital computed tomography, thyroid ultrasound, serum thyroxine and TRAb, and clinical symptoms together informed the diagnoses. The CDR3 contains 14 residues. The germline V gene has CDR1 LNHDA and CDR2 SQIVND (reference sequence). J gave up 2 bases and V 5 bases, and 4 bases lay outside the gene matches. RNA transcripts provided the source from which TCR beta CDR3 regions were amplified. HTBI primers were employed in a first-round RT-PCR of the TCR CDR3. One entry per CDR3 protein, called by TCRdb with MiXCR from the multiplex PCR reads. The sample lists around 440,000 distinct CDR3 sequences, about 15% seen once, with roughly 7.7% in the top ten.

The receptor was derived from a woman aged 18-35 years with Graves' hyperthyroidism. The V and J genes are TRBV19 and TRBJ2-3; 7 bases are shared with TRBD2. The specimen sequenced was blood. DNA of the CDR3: TGTGCCAGTAGTCATAGCGGGCCCACAGATACGCAGTATTTT. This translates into CASSHSGPTDTQYF.